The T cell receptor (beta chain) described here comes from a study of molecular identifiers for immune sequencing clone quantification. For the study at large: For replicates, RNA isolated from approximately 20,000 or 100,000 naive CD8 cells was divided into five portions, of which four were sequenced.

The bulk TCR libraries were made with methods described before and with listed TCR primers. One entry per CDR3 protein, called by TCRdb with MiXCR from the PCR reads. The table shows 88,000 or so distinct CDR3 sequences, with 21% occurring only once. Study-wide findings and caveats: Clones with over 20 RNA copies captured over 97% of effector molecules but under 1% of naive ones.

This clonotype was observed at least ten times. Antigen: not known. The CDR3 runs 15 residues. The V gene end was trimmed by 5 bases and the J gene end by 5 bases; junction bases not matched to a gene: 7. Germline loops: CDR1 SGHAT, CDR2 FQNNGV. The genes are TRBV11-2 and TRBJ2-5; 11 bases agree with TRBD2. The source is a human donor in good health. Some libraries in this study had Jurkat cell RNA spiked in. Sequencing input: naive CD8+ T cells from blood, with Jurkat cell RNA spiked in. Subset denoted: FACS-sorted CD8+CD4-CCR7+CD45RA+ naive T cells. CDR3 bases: TGTGCCAGCAGCCGCCAATGGACTAGCGGGGAGACCCAGTACTTC. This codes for CASSRQWTSGETQYF.